The sequence of this T cell receptor (beta chain) was determined in a study of blood T cell repertoires in COVID-19 (dated by TCRdb to the early 2020s). As for the study more broadly: Collaborator samples came from the United States, Italy and Spain and covered acute and convalescent phases of COVID-19. The material from the prospective study consisted of cDNA or gDNA derived from T cells, B-cell-depleted T cells, or PBMCs. The dataset comprised deeply sampled blood TCRbeta repertoires from subjects exposed to, actively infected with, or recovered from COVID-19. The repertoires were made available in a free public database intended to serve as a resource for research on the immune response to SARS-CoV-2. Samples came from the ongoing ImmuneRACE study (first 160 participants) plus 1,254 subjects from 6 global collaborators. Sample metadata almost always included a de-identified subject ID, COVID-19 status, age in years and sex. Where HLA class I and class II types were available, the types were taken from metadata supplied by the sample provider, not from assay-based typing.

The collaborating institutions used their own protocols to collect whole blood in K2EDTA tubes. For TCRbeta analysis, collaborator samples were shipped as frozen whole blood, as isolated PBMCs, or as DNA extracted from either sample type. As regards this clone: Its antigen has not been determined. Base qualities are not recorded, but no much larger clone differs from it by a single base.

The immunoSEQ Assay, a bias-controlled multiplex PCR, was used to amplify TCRbeta CDR3 regions from genomic DNA. Regarding the original processing steps: The number of nucleated cells in each sample was estimated from the amplification of reference gene primers within the assay. Sequence reads were collapsed and filtered to measure the absolute abundance of every unique TCRbeta CDR3 rearrangement. For each sample, productive Simpson clonality was calculated as the square root of Simpson's diversity index over productive rearrangements. The source is immuneACCESS, and TCRdb retained only in-frame sequences with V and J called. Part of the clones is not carried over; for the studies checked, unresolved V genes explain less than half of this, and the remainder is unexplained. V, J and clone size reflect that table, while D and trimming were determined from the DNA. This sample holds some 51,000 clones; more than 75% were observed only once. Of the sample, approximately 9.6% is held by the ten largest clones.

Here is what the overall study found, with its caveats: The amount of clinical and demographic metadata varied by source and participant and was provided uncurated.

This receptor was obtained from a man in his fifties with active COVID-19. Input material: peripheral blood.

In nucleotides, the sequence is TGTGCCAGCAGTTACTCTCTCGCGGGGGTCTACACCTTC. Protein translation: CASSYSLAGVYTF. The sequence links TRBV6-5 to TRBJ1-2; D gene: possibly TRBD1, on 5 matching bases. CDR1 MNHEY and CDR2 SVGAGI were looked up in the germline V gene. V is reduced by 0 bases and J by 10 bases, leaving a spacing of 12 bases between them. The CDR3 runs 13 residues from the cysteine to the phenylalanine. The CDR3 DNA has 39 bases and is translated from base 1.